This T cell receptor beta chain was sequenced for a study of PD-1 blockade in classical Hodgkin lymphoma (dated by TCRdb to the early 2020s). Context from the whole study: Nivolumab dosing was 3 mg/kg intravenously every 2 weeks, continuing until either disease progression or unacceptable toxicity. The study used CyTOF and TCR beta sequencing to define a peripheral blood immune signature of response to PD-1 blockade in classical Hodgkin lymphoma.

Reading the label with the study, this specimen's time point is: cycle 4 day 1 (C4D1), after about 6 weeks of nivolumab. Every trial patient had relapsed following autologous stem cell transplantation, and prior brentuximab vedotin exposure was what differed among cohorts A, B and C. The trial cohort was composed of over 50 patients with relapsed/refractory classical Hodgkin lymphoma, for whom complete response, partial response or progressive disease was recorded as best overall response. Single-agent nivolumab was administered to trial patients in the multi-cohort phase II CheckMate 205 trial. An independent review committee assessed best overall response by applying the 2007 International Working Group response criteria. Trial PBMCs were collected just before the start of nivolumab (C1D1) and during therapy at cycle 2 day 1 and cycle 4 day 1. After peripheral blood was drawn into 8 mL Vacutainer Cell Preparation Tubes, PBMCs were isolated by centrifugation and then cryopreserved.

Worth noting for this clone: What this receptor recognizes is not known. One base away there is no much larger clone; base qualities are not given.

The Qiagen DNeasy kit was used to extract genomic DNA both from unsorted PBMCs and from the negatively selected CD4+ and CD8+ fractions. TCR beta CDR3 regions were subjected to amplification by immunoSEQ multiplex PCR with primers that anneal to V and J segments. A synthetic immune receptor repertoire was used to minimize amplification bias, and any residual bias was removed computationally once sequencing was done. In the paper's pipeline: Repertoire diversity was quantified as the Shannon entropy index using custom Python scripts. Unsorted, CD4+ and CD8+ repertoires were examined separately, except in combined analyses, for which CD4+ and CD8+ sequences were merged in silico. A clone counted as expanded when the clone's frequency after treatment rose at least 2-fold relative to C1D1, and clones undetected at baseline were given a pseudocount of 0.5. Singleton clones were defined as clones with 0 or 1 copy at C1D1, and non-singleton clones were defined as clones with 2 or more copies. Clones expanded in unsorted samples were assigned a CD4+, CD8+ or unknown annotation through matching of protein sequences in sorted samples from the same patient. Diversity changes from C1D1 to C4D1 were tested in paired samples using Wilcoxon tests. Drawn from immuneACCESS, this table holds only the in-frame rearrangements with V and J called that TCRdb kept. Clones are partly lost; checked studies trace under half to an unresolved V gene and leave the rest unexplained. V and J calls and clone size are as listed in that table; D and trimming were resolved from the DNA. The sample contains approximately 25,000 clones, over 60% of them found a single time. The ten largest clonotypes hold roughly 3.6% of the sample.

V is reduced by 2 bases and J by 4 bases, leaving a spacing of 12 bases between them. According to the germline V gene, CDR1 reads MDHEN and CDR2 reads SYDVKM. From the cysteine up to the phenylalanine, the CDR3 has a length of 15 residues. The retained sequence is limited to the CDR3, 45 bases, with the frame set at the first base. The study at large found these results: Lower diversity was observed in patients in whom nivolumab was started less than 1 year after ASCT, and these patients were excluded from later analyses so that confounding by immune reconstitution would be avoided. Only a single clinical trial cohort was studied, and what caused the repertoire differences, possibly disease activity or prior therapy, remained undefined. Trial patients achieving complete response had baseline diversity similar to newly diagnosed patients, whereas partial responders and progressors had significantly lower diversity. A significant rise by C4D1 was seen in CD4+ but not CD8+ TCR diversity (p=0.0027 vs p=0.16), with the rise being most apparent in complete responders (p=0.02). Baseline TCR diversity was reported to be lower in newly diagnosed patients than in healthy donors and to be lower still in relapsed/refractory patients.

This sample comprised peripheral blood mononuclear cells (PBMCs), obtained before the fourth cycle of nivolumab. The rearranged chain carries TRBV28 and TRBJ1-5; confidence is insufficient to name the D gene. This clonotype originated in a human donor with classical Hodgkin lymphoma. The sequenced DNA: TGTGCCAGCAGTTTAGTCGGTAGGGTTAATCAGCCCCAGCATTTT. Its coded protein is CASSLVGRVNQPQHF.